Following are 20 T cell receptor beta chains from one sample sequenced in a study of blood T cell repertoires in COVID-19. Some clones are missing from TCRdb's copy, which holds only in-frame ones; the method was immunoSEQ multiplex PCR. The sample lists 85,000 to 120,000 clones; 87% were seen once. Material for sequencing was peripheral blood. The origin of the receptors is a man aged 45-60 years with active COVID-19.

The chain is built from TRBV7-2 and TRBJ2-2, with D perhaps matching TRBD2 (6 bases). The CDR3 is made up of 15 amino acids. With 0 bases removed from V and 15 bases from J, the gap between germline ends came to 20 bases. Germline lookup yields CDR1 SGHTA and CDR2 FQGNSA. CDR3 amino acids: CASSLAGGRGGGMFF. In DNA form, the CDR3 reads TGTGCCAGCAGCTTAGCGGGCGGACGGGGAGGTGGGATGTTTTTT.

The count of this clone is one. In DNA, the CDR3 is TGTGCCAGCAGCGCAGACAGGGCCCTGGATACGCAGTATTTT. Residues: CASSADRALDTQYF. The rearrangement joins TRBV7-9 to TRBJ2-3; 7 bases fit TRBD1. Germline V gene data show CDR1 as SEHNR and CDR2 as FQNEAQ (reference sequence). After removal of 5 bases from V and 6 bases from J, the junction contained 8 bases not matched to a gene. There are 14 residues in the CDR3.

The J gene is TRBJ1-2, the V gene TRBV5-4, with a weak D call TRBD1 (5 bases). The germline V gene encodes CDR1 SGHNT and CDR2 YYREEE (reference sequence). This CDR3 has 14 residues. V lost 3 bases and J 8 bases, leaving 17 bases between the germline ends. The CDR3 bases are TGTGCCAGCAGCTGGTGGGGGGGTCAGAGGGGCTACACCTTC. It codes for CASSWWGGQRGYTF.

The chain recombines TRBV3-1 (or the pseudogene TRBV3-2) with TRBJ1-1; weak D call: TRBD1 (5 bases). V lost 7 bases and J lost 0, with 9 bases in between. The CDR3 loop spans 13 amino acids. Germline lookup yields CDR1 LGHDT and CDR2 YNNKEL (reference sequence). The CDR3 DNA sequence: TGTGCCAGCATCCCAGGGTTGAACACTGAAGCTTTCTTT. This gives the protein CASIPGLNTEAFF.

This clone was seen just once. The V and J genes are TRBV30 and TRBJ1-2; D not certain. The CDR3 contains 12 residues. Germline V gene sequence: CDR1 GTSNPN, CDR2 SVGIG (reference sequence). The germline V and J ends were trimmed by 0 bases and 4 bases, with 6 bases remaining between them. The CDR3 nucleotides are TGTGCCTGGAGTGTACGGAGCTATGGCTACACCTTC. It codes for CAWSVRSYGYTF.

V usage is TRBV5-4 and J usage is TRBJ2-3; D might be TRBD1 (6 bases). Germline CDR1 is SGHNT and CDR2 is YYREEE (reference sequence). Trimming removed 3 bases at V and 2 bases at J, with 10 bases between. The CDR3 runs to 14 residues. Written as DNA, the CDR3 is TGTGCCAGCAGCTACAGACAGGACACAGATACGCAGTATTTT. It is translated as CASSYRQDTDTQYF.

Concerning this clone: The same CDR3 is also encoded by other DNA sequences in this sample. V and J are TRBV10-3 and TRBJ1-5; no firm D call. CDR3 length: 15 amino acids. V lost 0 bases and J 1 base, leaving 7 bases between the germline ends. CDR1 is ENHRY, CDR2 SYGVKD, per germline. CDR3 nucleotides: TGTGCCATCAGTGAGTCTGGAGGCAGCAATCAGCCCCAGCATTTT. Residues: CAISESGGSNQPQHF.

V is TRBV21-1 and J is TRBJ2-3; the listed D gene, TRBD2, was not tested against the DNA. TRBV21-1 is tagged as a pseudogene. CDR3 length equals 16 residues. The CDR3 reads CASRPELRGVTDTQYF. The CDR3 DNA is TGTGCCAGCAGGCCGGAGCTGCGGGGGGTCACAGATACGCAGTATTTT.

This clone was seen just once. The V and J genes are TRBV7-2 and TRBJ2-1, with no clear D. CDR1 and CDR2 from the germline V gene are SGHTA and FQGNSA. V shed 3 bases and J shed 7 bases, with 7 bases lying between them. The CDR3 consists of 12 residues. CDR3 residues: CASSFIGNEQFF. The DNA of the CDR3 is TGTGCCAGCAGCTTCATCGGGAATGAGCAGTTCTTC.

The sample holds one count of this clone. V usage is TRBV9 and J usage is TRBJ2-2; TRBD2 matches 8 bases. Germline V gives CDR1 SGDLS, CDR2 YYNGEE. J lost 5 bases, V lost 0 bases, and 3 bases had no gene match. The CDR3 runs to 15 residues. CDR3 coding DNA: TGTGCCAGCAGCGTAGAGAGCGGGGGAACCGGGGAGCTGTTTTTT. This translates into CASSVESGGTGELFF.

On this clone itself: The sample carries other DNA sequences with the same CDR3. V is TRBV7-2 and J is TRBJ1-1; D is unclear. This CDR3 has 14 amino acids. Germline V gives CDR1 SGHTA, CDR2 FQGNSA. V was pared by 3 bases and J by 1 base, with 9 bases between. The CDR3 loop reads CASSFSPGNTEAFF. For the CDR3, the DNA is TGTGCCAGCAGCTTTTCCCCAGGGAACACTGAAGCTTTCTTT.

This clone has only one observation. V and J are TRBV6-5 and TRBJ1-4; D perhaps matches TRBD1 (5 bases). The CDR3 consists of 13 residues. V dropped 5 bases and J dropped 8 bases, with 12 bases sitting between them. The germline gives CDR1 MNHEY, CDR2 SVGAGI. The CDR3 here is CASSSGRTEKLFF. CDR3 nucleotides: TGTGCCAGCAGTAGCGGGAGGACAGAAAAACTGTTTTTT.

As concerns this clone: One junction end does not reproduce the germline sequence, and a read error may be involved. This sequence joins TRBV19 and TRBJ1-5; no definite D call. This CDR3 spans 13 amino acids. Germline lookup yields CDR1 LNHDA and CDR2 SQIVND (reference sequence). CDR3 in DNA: TGTGCCAGTAGTATAGATCTATCCGAGCCAACCACGTGG. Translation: CASSIDLSEPTTW.

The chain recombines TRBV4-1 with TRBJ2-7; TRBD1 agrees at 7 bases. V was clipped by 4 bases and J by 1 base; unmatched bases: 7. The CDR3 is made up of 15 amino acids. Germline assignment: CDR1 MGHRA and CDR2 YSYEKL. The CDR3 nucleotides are TGCGCCAGCAGCCTAACGACAGGGACATCCTACGAGCAGTACTTC. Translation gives CASSLTTGTSYEQYF.

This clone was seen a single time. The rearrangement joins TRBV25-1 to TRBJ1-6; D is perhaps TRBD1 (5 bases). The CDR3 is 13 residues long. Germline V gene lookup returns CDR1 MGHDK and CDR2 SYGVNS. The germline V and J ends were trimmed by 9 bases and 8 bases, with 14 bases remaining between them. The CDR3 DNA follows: TGTGCCAGTCAGGGTCAAATTGATTCACCCCTCCACTTT. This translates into CASQGQIDSPLHF.

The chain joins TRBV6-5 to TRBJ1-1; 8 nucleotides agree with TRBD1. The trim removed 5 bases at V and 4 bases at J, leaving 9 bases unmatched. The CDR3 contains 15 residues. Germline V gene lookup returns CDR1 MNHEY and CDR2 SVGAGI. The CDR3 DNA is TGTGCCAGCAGTAGTACCGGGACAGGAGGCACTGAAGCTTTCTTT. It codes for CASSSTGTGGTEAFF.

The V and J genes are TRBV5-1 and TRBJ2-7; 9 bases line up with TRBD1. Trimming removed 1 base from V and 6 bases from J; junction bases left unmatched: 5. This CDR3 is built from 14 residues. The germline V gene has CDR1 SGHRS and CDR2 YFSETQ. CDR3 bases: TGCGCCAGCAGCTTGATGGACAGGGGAGGCGAGCAGTACTTC. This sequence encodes CASSLMDRGGEQYF.

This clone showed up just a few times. The CDR3 sequence is CASNGTGTQIAGPQHF. The CDR3 region has the DNA TGCGCCAGCAACGGGACAGGGACCCAAATAGCCGGGCCCCAGCATTTT. The chain has TRBV4-1 and TRBJ1-5; 9 positions agree with TRBD1. The CDR3 has 16 amino acids. After removal of 7 bases from V and 9 bases from J, the junction contained 16 bases not matched to a gene. CDR1 is MGHRA, CDR2 YSYEKL, per germline.

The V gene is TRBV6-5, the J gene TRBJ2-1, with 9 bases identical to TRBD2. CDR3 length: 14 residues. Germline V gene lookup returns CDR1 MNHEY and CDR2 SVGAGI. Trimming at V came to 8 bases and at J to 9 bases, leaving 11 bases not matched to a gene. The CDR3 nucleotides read TGTGCCAGCCGAAGGGTAGCGGGGGTCAGTGAGCAGTTCTTC. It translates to CASRRVAGVSEQFF.

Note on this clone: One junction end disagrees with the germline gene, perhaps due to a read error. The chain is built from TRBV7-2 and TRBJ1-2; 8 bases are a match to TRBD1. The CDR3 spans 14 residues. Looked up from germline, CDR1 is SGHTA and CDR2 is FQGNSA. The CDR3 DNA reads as TGTGCCAGCAGCTTAACCCCGGACTGGACAGGGTTTAACTTC. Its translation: CASSLTPDWTGFNF.